This T cell receptor beta chain was sequenced in a study of T cell changes during pregnancy in multiple sclerosis. V shed 2 bases and J shed 4 bases, with 15 bases lying between them. The CDR3 totals 15 residues. Germline V gene lookup returns CDR1 MDHEN and CDR2 SYDVKM. Profiling relied on immunoSEQ multiplex PCR, and the TCRdb table lists in-frame clones only, not all of them. The data show approximately 130,000 clones, with less than 97% seen just once and 0.4% to 0.5% held by the top ten. The TCR sequence derives from a female donor with multiple sclerosis, enrolled in a pregnancy study. The sequences come from peripheral blood, collected after pregnancy. This chain uses TRBV28 with TRBJ2-7, with a tentative D call TRBD1 (5 bases). The CDR3 spells CASSLTQVLNYEQYF. CDR3 nucleotide sequence: TGTGCCAGCAGTTTAACACAGGTCCTCAATTACGAGCAGTACTTC.